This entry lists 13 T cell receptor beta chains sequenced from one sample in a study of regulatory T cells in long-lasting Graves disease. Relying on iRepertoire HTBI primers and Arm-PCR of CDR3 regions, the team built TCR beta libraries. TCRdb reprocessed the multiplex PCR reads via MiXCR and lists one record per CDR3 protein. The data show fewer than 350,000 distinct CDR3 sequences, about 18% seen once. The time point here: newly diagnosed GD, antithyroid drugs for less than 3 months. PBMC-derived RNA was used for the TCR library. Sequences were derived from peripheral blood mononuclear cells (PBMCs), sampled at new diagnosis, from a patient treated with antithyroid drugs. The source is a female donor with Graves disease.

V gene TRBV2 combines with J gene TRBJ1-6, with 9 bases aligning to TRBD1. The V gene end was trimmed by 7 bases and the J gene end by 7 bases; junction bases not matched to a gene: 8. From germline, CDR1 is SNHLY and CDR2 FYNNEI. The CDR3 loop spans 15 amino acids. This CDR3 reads CASIPPGTGNSPLHF. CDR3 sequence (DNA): TGTGCCAGCATTCCTCCCGGGACAGGGAATTCACCCCTCCACTTT.

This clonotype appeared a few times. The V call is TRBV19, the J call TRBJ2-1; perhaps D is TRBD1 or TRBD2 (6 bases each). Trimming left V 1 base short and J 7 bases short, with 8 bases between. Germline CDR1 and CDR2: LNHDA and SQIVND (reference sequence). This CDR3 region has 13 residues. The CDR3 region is CASSIGGGNEQFF. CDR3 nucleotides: TGTGCCAGTAGTATAGGAGGGGGGAATGAGCAGTTCTTC.

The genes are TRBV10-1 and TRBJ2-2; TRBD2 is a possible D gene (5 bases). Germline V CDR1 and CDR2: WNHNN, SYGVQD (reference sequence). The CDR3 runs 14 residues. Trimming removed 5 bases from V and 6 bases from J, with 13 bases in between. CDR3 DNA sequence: TGCGCCAGCAGTCCGGGATTAGAGCCCGGGGAGCTGTTTTTT. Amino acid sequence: CASSPGLEPGELFF.

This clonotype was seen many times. The chain's CDR3 is CASSSYGQPQHF. The CDR3 coding sequence is TGTGCCAGCAGTTCTTACGGTCAGCCCCAGCATTTT. J is TRBJ1-5 and V is TRBV12-3 or TRBV12-4; D remains unclear. The CDR3 extends over 12 amino acids. The V end was cut by 4 bases, the J end by 6 bases, with 7 bases between.

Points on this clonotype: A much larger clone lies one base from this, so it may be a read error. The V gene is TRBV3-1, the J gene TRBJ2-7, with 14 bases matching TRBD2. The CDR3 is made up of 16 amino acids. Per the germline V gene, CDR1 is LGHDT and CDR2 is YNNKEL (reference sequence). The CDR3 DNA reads TGTCCCAGCAGCCTTGATGGGACTAGCGGGAGATACGAGCAGTACTTC. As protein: CPSSLDGTSGRYEQYF.

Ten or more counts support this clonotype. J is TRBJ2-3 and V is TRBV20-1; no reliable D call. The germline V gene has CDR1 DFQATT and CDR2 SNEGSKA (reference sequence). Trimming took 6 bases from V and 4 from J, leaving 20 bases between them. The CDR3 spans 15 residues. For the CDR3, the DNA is TGCAGTGCAAAAGATATCCAGCCCCTCGCAGATACGCAGTATTTT. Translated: CSAKDIQPLADTQYF.

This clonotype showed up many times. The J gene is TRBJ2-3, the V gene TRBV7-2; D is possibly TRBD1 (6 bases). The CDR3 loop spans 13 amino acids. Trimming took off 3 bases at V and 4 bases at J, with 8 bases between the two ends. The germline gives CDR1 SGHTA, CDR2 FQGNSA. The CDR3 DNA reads TGTGCCAGCAGCTTGGGACATTCAGATACGCAGTATTTT. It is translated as CASSLGHSDTQYF.

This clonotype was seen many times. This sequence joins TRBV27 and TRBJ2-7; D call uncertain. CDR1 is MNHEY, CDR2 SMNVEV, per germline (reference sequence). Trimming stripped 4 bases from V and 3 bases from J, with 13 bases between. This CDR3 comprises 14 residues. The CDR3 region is CASSWNEALYEQYF. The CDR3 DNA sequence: TGTGCCAGCAGTTGGAACGAGGCCCTCTACGAGCAGTACTTC.

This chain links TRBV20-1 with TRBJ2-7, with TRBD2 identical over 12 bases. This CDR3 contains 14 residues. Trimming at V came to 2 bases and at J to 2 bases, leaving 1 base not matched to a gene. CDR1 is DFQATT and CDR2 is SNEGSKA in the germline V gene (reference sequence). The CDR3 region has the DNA TGCAGTGCTAGACTAGCGGGAGGGCCCTACGAGCAGTACTTC. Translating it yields CSARLAGGPYEQYF.

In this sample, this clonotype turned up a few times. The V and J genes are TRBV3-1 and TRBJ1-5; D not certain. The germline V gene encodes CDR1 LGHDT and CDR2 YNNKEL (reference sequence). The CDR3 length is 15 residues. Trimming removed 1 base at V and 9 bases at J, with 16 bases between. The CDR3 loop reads CASSQGSNINAPQHF. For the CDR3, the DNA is TGTGCCAGCAGCCAAGGCAGCAACATCAATGCGCCCCAGCATTTT.

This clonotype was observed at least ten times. The CDR3 nucleotides are TGTGCCAGCAGTTATAGGGGCCCCAATCAGCCCCAGCATTTT. This gives the protein CASSYRGPNQPQHF. The gene calls are TRBV6-5 and TRBJ1-5; TRBD1 is a possible D gene (5 bases). CDR1 MNHEY and CDR2 SVGAGI come from the germline V gene. The CDR3 contains 14 residues. Trimming cost V 3 bases and J 3 bases, with 9 bases left between them.

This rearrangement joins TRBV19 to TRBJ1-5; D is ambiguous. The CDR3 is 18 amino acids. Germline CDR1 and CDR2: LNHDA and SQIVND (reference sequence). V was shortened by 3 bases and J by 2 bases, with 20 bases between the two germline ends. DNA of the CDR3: TGTGCCAGTAGTATTCACTCCGGTTCCGGAGATGGCAATCAGCCCCAGCATTTT. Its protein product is CASSIHSGSGDGNQPQHF.

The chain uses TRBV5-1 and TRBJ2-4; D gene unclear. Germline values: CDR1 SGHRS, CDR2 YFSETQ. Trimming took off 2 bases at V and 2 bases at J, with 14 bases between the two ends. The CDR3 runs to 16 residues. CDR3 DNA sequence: TGCGCCAGCAGCTTTGACCAACAGTCAACCAAAAACATTCAGTACTTC. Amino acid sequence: CASSFDQQSTKNIQYF. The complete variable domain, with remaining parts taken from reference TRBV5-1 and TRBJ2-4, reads KAGVTQTPRYLIKTRGQQVTLSCSPISGHRSVSWYQQTPGQGLQFLFEYFSETQRNKGNFPGRFSGRQFSNSRSEMNVSTLELGDSALYLCASSFDQQSTKNIQYFGAGTRLSVL.